Following are 25 T cell receptor beta chains from one sample sequenced in a study of graft-versus-host responses after intestinal transplantation. The antigens of these receptors remain unknown. Method: immunoSEQ multiplex PCR; TCRdb's copy keeps in-frame clones and lacks some. Of about 90,000 clones listed, approximately 95% are singletons. Sequenced here: unstimulated CD8+ T cells sorted from spleen or lymph node cells, sampled before transplant. All receptors come from a human donor who was the organ donor for an intestinal transplant.

The rearrangement links TRBV15 to TRBJ2-7; 8 bases are a match to TRBD1. Germline CDR1 reads LNHNV; CDR2 reads YYDKDF (reference sequence). Germline trimming cut 3 bases from V and 3 bases from J; bases unmatched to any gene: 13. This CDR3 has 17 residues. CDR3 coding DNA: TGTGCCACCAGCAGGATAACAGGGGGAGGTCCGCACTACGAGCAGTACTTC. It encodes CATSRITGGGPHYEQYF.

J is TRBJ1-1 and V is TRBV5-6; D not resolved. The CDR3 contains 14 residues. Germline lookup yields CDR1 SGHDT and CDR2 YYEEEE. Deletions cut 2 bases from V and 4 bases from J, with 12 bases between. As DNA, the CDR3 is TGTGCCAGCAGCTTTTCCCCCCGGAGCACTGAAGCTTTCTTT. Residues: CASSFSPRSTEAFF. The full variable domain, in which reference TRBV5-6 and TRBJ1-1 provide the parts outside the CDR3, is DAGVTQSPTHLIKTRGQQVTLRCSPKSGHDTVSWYQQALGQGPQFIFQYYEEEERQRGNFPDRFSGHQFPNYSSELNVNALLLGDSALYLCASSFSPRSTEAFFGQGTRLTVV.

The rearrangement uses TRBV28 and TRBJ2-1; 11 bases are a match to TRBD2. Germline values: CDR1 MDHEN, CDR2 SYDVKM. J lost 7 bases, V lost 3 bases, and 5 bases had no gene match. The CDR3 runs to 15 residues. The CDR3 DNA is TGTGCCAGCAGTTTGCTGGCTAGCGGGGGGAATGAGCAGTTCTTC. Translated: CASSLLASGGNEQFF.

This chain connects TRBV28 to TRBJ2-1; D ambiguous. Germline CDR1 and CDR2: MDHEN and SYDVKM. The length of the CDR3 is 15 residues. The V and J ends lost 2 bases and 0 bases respectively, with 8 bases between them. Here the CDR3 reads CASSLGALSYNEQFF. CDR3 nucleotides: TGTGCCAGCAGTTTAGGAGCACTCTCCTACAATGAGCAGTTCTTC.

The chain couples TRBV9 to TRBJ1-3, with TRBD1 matching 7 bases. The V gene's germline CDR1 is SGDLS and CDR2 YYNGEE. V trimming: 5 bases; J trimming: 0 bases; junction bases outside the gene matches: 5. This CDR3 comprises 15 residues. The CDR3 region is CASSEQGISGNTIYF. CDR3 DNA sequence: TGTGCCAGCAGTGAACAGGGGATCTCTGGAAACACCATATATTTT.

The chain carries TRBV18 and TRBJ1-1; D is ambiguous. The CDR3 contains 16 residues. Per the germline V gene, CDR1 is KGHSH and CDR2 is LQKENI. Deletions cut 2 bases from V and 3 bases from J, with 16 bases between. The CDR3 spells CASSPEIRGMHTEAFF. The CDR3 region has the DNA TGTGCCAGCTCACCAGAGATCCGGGGAATGCACACTGAAGCTTTCTTT.

The gene calls are TRBV4-3 and TRBJ2-5, with 8 bases fitting TRBD2. Germline V gives CDR1 LGHNA, CDR2 YSLEER. The CDR3 spans 16 residues. V shed 0 bases, J shed 4 bases, and the junction held 7 bases outside the gene matches. The CDR3 sequence: CASSQDREGRRETQYF. The CDR3 region has the DNA TGCGCCAGCAGCCAAGATCGGGAGGGGAGGCGAGAGACCCAGTACTTC.

V usage is TRBV6-5 and J usage is TRBJ2-7; D possibly corresponds to TRBD1 (6 bases). The CDR3 extends over 13 amino acids. Germline loops: CDR1 MNHEY, CDR2 SVGAGI. The germline V and J ends were trimmed by 7 bases and 3 bases, with 13 bases remaining between them. The CDR3 loop is CASMGHRDYEQYF. CDR3 bases: TGTGCCAGCATGGGGCACAGGGACTACGAGCAGTACTTC.

This chain joins TRBV10-3 and TRBJ1-2; 7 bases are a match to TRBD1. Germline trimming cut 4 bases from V and 5 bases from J; bases unmatched to any gene: 13. The CDR3 runs 16 residues. CDR1 ENHRY and CDR2 SYGVKD come from the germline V gene. In DNA, the CDR3 is TGTGCCATCAGTGGACAGGGCCCGGGGAGGTGGTATGGCTACACCTTC. It is translated as CAISGQGPGRWYGYTF.

The chain links TRBV12-5 to TRBJ2-2, with 10 positions matching TRBD2. The CDR3 contains 16 residues. Germline V gene lookup returns CDR1 LGHNT and CDR2 FRNRAP. The J segment lost 5 bases and the V segment lost 0 bases, leaving 3 bases of the junction unmatched. DNA of the CDR3: TGTGCTAGTGGTTTGGTACTAGCGGGGCAGACCGGGGAGCTGTTTTTT. This gives the protein CASGLVLAGQTGELFF.

The chain combines TRBV29-1 with TRBJ1-2; D call uncertain. This CDR3 has 15 residues. The V gene lost 5 bases and the J gene lost 2 bases, with 18 bases spanning the gap. Germline V gene sequence: CDR1 SQVTM, CDR2 ANQGSEA. CDR3 sequence: CSVLPPGQYNYGYTF. In DNA, the CDR3 is TGCAGCGTTTTGCCCCCTGGGCAATACAACTATGGCTACACCTTC.

Points on this clone: At one end the junction does not follow the germline gene, possibly because of a read error. Other DNA sequences within the sample encode an identical CDR3. This chain uses TRBV19 with TRBJ1-1; D not certain. The germline V gene has CDR1 LNHDA and CDR2 SQIVND (reference sequence). The CDR3 is 13 amino acids. The CDR3 DNA reads as TGTGCCAGTAGGTTATTCAGGAACACTGAAGCTTTTTTT. Translated, it gives CASRLFRNTEAFF.

V usage is TRBV4-1 and J usage is TRBJ1-1; 9 bases agree with TRBD1. The CDR3 length is 17 residues. Germline lookup yields CDR1 MGHRA and CDR2 YSYEKL. V was pared by 3 bases and J by 3 bases, with 11 bases of the junction left unmatched. CDR3 residues: CASSHRVPGQGHTEAFF. The CDR3 DNA reads TGCGCCAGCAGCCACAGGGTCCCGGGACAGGGACACACTGAAGCTTTCTTT.

This clone was picked up many times. This sequence joins TRBV7-2 and TRBJ2-1; possibly TRBD2 for D (5 bases). Between the trimmed V and J ends, which lost 4 bases and 8 bases, there was a span of 9 bases. The germline V gene has CDR1 SGHTA and CDR2 FQGNSA. This CDR3 is 12 amino acids long. Here the CDR3 DNA reads TGTGCCAGCAGCTCTGCTAGCTATGAGCAGTTCTTC. This codes for CASSSASYEQFF.

The chain is built from TRBV7-6 and TRBJ1-2; TRBD1 is a possible D gene (5 bases). This CDR3 is built from 17 residues. Per the germline V gene, CDR1 is SGHVS and CDR2 is FNYEAQ. V was shortened by 2 bases and J by 8 bases, with 24 bases between the two germline ends. The chain's CDR3 is CASSLKWRKAGSRGYTF. CDR3 DNA: TGTGCCAGCAGCTTAAAGTGGCGGAAGGCAGGGTCGAGGGGCTACACCTTC.

The chain joins TRBV2 to TRBJ2-2; D call uncertain. V lost 3 bases to trimming and J lost 1 base, with 3 bases between them. The CDR3 consists of 13 residues. The germline CDR1 and CDR2 sequences are SNHLY and FYNNEI. CDR3 in DNA: TGTGCCAGCAGTGACCAGAACACCGGGGAGCTGTTTTTT. Amino acid sequence: CASSDQNTGELFF.

This clone was seen a handful of times. The chain has TRBV30 and TRBJ1-2; perhaps TRBD1 as D (5 bases). The CDR3 has 13 residues. V was shortened by 0 bases and J by 6 bases, with 11 bases between the two germline ends. The germline V gene encodes CDR1 GTSNPN and CDR2 SVGIG (reference sequence). CDR3 DNA sequence: TGTGCCTGGAGTGTATTAGCGGGGGATGGCTACACCTTC. It codes for CAWSVLAGDGYTF. The whole variable domain, remainder taken from reference TRBV30 and TRBJ1-2, is SQTIHQWPATLVQPVGSPLSLECTVEGTSNPNLYWYRQAAGRGLQLLFYSVGIGQISSEVPQNLSASRPQDRQFILSSKKLLLSDSGFYLCAWSVLAGDGYTFGSGTRLTVV.

The CDR3 loop reads CASSLLSGGGPQHF. The CDR3 DNA reads TGTGCCAGCAGTTTACTATCGGGTGGCGGGCCCCAGCATTTT. The rearrangement links TRBV27 to TRBJ1-5; D not resolved. The CDR3 sequence is 14 residues long. Germline loops: CDR1 MNHEY, CDR2 SMNVEV (reference sequence). Trimming removed 2 bases at V and 9 bases at J, with 14 bases between.

The J gene is TRBJ1-5, the V gene TRBV4-1; 10 bases are shared with TRBD1. Germline CDR1 and CDR2: MGHRA and YSYEKL. The trim removed 3 bases at V and 7 bases at J, leaving 6 bases unmatched. The CDR3 extends over 15 amino acids. The chain's CDR3 is CASSHPGQGVQPQHF. The CDR3, as DNA: TGCGCCAGCAGCCACCCTGGACAGGGGGTACAGCCCCAGCATTTT.

The chain combines TRBV5-1 with TRBJ2-1; D is possibly TRBD2 (6 bases). Germline CDR1 SGHRS, CDR2 YFSETQ. V was cut by 4 bases and J by 5 bases, with 13 bases left in between. This CDR3 has 14 residues. The CDR3 reads CASSPGVRDNEQFF. The DNA for the CDR3 is TGCGCCAGCAGCCCGGGAGTAAGGGACAATGAGCAGTTCTTC.

The chain links TRBV5-4 to TRBJ2-6; D gene unclear. This CDR3 is built from 12 residues. Germline V gene sequence: CDR1 SGHNT, CDR2 YYREEE (reference sequence). With 7 bases removed from V and 1 base from J, the gap between germline ends came to 3 bases. CDR3 loop: CASSSGANVLTF. Here the CDR3 DNA reads TGTGCCAGCTCTTCTGGGGCCAACGTCCTGACTTTC.

This chain links TRBV6-5 with TRBJ1-2; TRBD1 matches 7 bases. CDR1 and CDR2 (germline): MNHEY, SVGAGI. The ends lost 0 bases at V and 8 bases at J; junction bases unmatched: 6. The CDR3 has 14 residues. This chain's CDR3 is CASSYSEGGNGYTF. As DNA, the CDR3 is TGTGCCAGCAGTTACTCCGAAGGGGGCAACGGCTACACCTTC.

The rearrangement uses TRBV12-5 and TRBJ2-5, with 7 nucleotides matching TRBD1. The germline V gene encodes CDR1 LGHNT and CDR2 FRNRAP. The CDR3 sequence is 19 residues long. V lost 8 bases, J lost 0 bases, and 21 bases stayed unmatched. The CDR3 protein is CASPLRGQNVKPHQETQYF. CDR3 bases: TGTGCTAGTCCCCTCCGGGGACAGAACGTTAAACCGCACCAAGAGACCCAGTACTTC.

The chain carries TRBV7-3 and TRBJ1-2; 7 nucleotides align to TRBD1. CDR3 length: 17 amino acids. V shed 2 bases and J 0 bases; nucleotides not matched to a gene: 9. CDR1 and CDR2 from the germline V gene are SGHTA and FQGTGA. The CDR3 DNA reads as TGTGCCAGCAGCTTACTGGGCGCCGACAGGGCTAACTATGGCTACACCTTC. Translating it yields CASSLLGADRANYGYTF.

The rearrangement joins TRBV6-5 to TRBJ2-3; possible D gene TRBD2, 5 bases. The CDR3 covers 13 residues. Trimming cost V 6 bases and J 8 bases, with 15 bases left between them. Germline V gene sequence: CDR1 MNHEY, CDR2 SVGAGI. DNA for the CDR3: TGTGCCAGCAGACCCCAGACTATCGGTACGCAGTATTTT. Its translation is CASRPQTIGTQYF.